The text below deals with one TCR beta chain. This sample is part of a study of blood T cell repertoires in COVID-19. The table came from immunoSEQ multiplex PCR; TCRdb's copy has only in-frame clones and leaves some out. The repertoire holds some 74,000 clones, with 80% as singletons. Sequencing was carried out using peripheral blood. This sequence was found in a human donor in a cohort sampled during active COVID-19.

In DNA, the CDR3 is TGCGCCAGCAGCCAAGTTCAGGGCAACACTGAAGCTTTCTTT. Protein product: CASSQVQGNTEAFF. The J gene is TRBJ1-1, the V gene TRBV4-1, with a tentative D call TRBD1 (5 bases). This CDR3 is built from 14 residues. The V end lost 1 base, the J end lost 2 bases, and 8 bases lay between the germline ends. Germline V lookup: CDR1 MGHRA, CDR2 YSYEKL.